This is a list of T cell receptor beta chains from one sample in a study of blood T cells in healthy people across ages. TCRdb recomputed calls from the 5' RACE reads with MiXCR, one row per CDR3 protein. The repertoire holds approximately 1,700,000 distinct CDR3 sequences, with more than 35% as singletons. What was sequenced was blood. Receptors originate from a human donor in good health. CDR3s include the opening cysteine and the closing phenylalanine or tryptophan. The order of the fields is CDR3 protein, CDR3 DNA, clone size, V gene, D gene, J gene. The D gene is left open where the match is weak. Expanded clones are given a class, and other clones once, few, many or no size at all.

CDR3aa: CASSQEKDGDTEAFF; CDR3nt: TGCGCCAGCAGCCAAGAAAAGGACGGGGACACTGAAGCTTTCTTT; abundance: .; v_gene: TRBV4-3; d_gene: .; j_gene: TRBJ1-1
CDR3aa: CASSFETGGLNEQFF; CDR3nt: TGCGCCAGCAGCTTTGAGACAGGGGGCCTCAATGAGCAGTTCTTC; abundance: few; v_gene: TRBV7-2; d_gene: TRBD1; j_gene: TRBJ2-1
CDR3aa: CASSLHDGDGGKLFF; CDR3nt: TGCGCCAGCAGCTTGCATGACGGGGACGGAGGGAAACTGTTTTTT; abundance: few; v_gene: TRBV5-1; d_gene: .; j_gene: TRBJ1-4
CDR3aa: CASTRGGRGTGELFF; CDR3nt: TGTGCCAGCACCCGGGGGGGAAGGGGAACCGGGGAGCTGTTTTTT; abundance: .; v_gene: TRBV11-3; d_gene: TRBD2; j_gene: TRBJ2-2
CDR3aa: CASSLVGQDNQPQHF; CDR3nt: TGTGCCAGCAGCTTAGTCGGACAGGACAATCAGCCCCAGCATTTT; abundance: .; v_gene: TRBV7-2; d_gene: TRBD1; j_gene: TRBJ1-5
CDR3aa: CAISGTLTDTQYF; CDR3nt: TGTGCCATCTCCGGGACCCTCACAGATACGCAGTATTTT; abundance: .; v_gene: TRBV6-2/TRBV6-3; d_gene: .; j_gene: TRBJ2-3
CDR3aa: CSARPQGNYGYTF; CDR3nt: TGCAGTGCTAGACCGCAGGGAAACTATGGCTACACCTTC; abundance: .; v_gene: TRBV20-1; d_gene: .; j_gene: TRBJ1-2
CDR3aa: CSAARGLSYNEQFF; CDR3nt: TGCAGTGCCGCAAGGGGGCTATCCTACAATGAGCAGTTCTTC; abundance: few; v_gene: TRBV20-1; d_gene: TRBD1; j_gene: TRBJ2-1
CDR3aa: CASSYSTGGGNQPQHF; CDR3nt: TGTGCCAGCAGTTACTCGACAGGGGGCGGCAATCAGCCCCAGCATTTT; abundance: few; v_gene: TRBV6-6; d_gene: TRBD1; j_gene: TRBJ1-5
CDR3aa: CASSLALLSGANNEQFF; CDR3nt: TGCGCCAGCAGCTTGGCCCTTCTTTCGGGGGCGAACAATGAGCAGTTCTTC; abundance: .; v_gene: TRBV5-1; d_gene: .; j_gene: TRBJ2-1
CDR3aa: CSARVGDTQYF; CDR3nt: TGCAGTGCTAGAGTAGGAGATACGCAGTATTTT; abundance: many; v_gene: TRBV20-1; d_gene: .; j_gene: TRBJ2-3
CDR3aa: CASSRGLTVGSSYNSPLHF; CDR3nt: TGTGCCAGCAGTCGAGGCTTGACGGTGGGGAGCTCCTATAATTCACCCCTCCACTTT; abundance: few; v_gene: TRBV6-1; d_gene: .; j_gene: TRBJ1-6
CDR3aa: CASSQESRQLTYGYTF; CDR3nt: TGCGCCAGCAGCCAAGAATCACGACAGTTAACATATGGCTACACCTTC; abundance: .; v_gene: TRBV4-1; d_gene: .; j_gene: TRBJ1-2
CDR3aa: CASGSESVTGTQYF; CDR3nt: TGTGCTAGTGGTTCAGAATCGGTCACAGGTACGCAGTATTTT; abundance: once; v_gene: TRBV12-5; d_gene: .; j_gene: TRBJ2-3
CDR3aa: CSVAAASGPHEQFF; CDR3nt: TGCAGCGTTGCCGCGGCTAGCGGGCCGCATGAGCAGTTCTTC; abundance: .; v_gene: TRBV29-1; d_gene: TRBD2; j_gene: TRBJ2-1
CDR3aa: CAISSSRGRVGDTEAFF; CDR3nt: TGTGCCATCAGTTCCTCCAGGGGAAGGGTCGGGGACACTGAAGCTTTCTTT; abundance: .; v_gene: TRBV10-3; d_gene: .; j_gene: TRBJ1-1
CDR3aa: CASSPPTYFASGANVLTF; CDR3nt: TGTGCCAGCAGCCCCCCGACCTACTTTGCCTCTGGGGCCAACGTCCTGACTTTC; abundance: .; v_gene: TRBV5-4; d_gene: .; j_gene: TRBJ2-6
CDR3aa: CASSSGRGAQWDNEQFF; CDR3nt: TGTGCCAGCAGCTCCGGTAGGGGGGCCCAATGGGACAATGAGCAGTTCTTC; abundance: .; v_gene: TRBV7-2; d_gene: .; j_gene: TRBJ2-1
CDR3aa: CASSALQSSGANVLTF; CDR3nt: TGTGCCAGCAGCGCCTTACAATCCTCTGGGGCCAACGTCCTGACTTTC; abundance: many; v_gene: TRBV9; d_gene: .; j_gene: TRBJ2-6
CDR3aa: CSVEDPLQGDEQYF; CDR3nt: TGCAGCGTTGAAGACCCTCTACAGGGGGACGAGCAGTATTTT; abundance: .; v_gene: TRBV29-1; d_gene: TRBD1; j_gene: TRBJ2-3
CDR3aa: CASSQVGRWYF; CDR3nt: TGCGCCAGCAGCCAAGTGGGCAGATGGTACTTC; abundance: .; v_gene: TRBV4-1; d_gene: .; j_gene: TRBJ2-4
CDR3aa: CASSPGGTKNIQYF; CDR3nt: TGTGCCAGCAGCCCCGGGGGGACCAAAAACATTCAGTACTTC; abundance: .; v_gene: TRBV7-8; d_gene: TRBD2; j_gene: TRBJ2-4
CDR3aa: CGVGAGTYEQYF; CDR3nt: TGCGGCGTTGGTGCAGGGACCTACGAGCAGTACTTC; abundance: .; v_gene: TRBV29-1; d_gene: .; j_gene: TRBJ2-7
CDR3aa: CVTSDRGTLYNEQFF; CDR3nt: TGTGTCACCAGTGATCGGGGGACCCTTTACAATGAGCAGTTCTTC; abundance: .; v_gene: TRBV24-1; d_gene: .; j_gene: TRBJ2-1
CDR3aa: CASSFRQGSNQPQHF; CDR3nt: TGTGCCAGCAGTTTCAGACAAGGCAGCAATCAGCCCCAGCATTTT; abundance: .; v_gene: TRBV28; d_gene: .; j_gene: TRBJ1-5
CDR3aa: CSVETPNREANEQYF; CDR3nt: TGCAGCGTTGAAACCCCCAACAGGGAGGCTAACGAGCAGTACTTC; abundance: .; v_gene: TRBV29-1; d_gene: .; j_gene: TRBJ2-7
CDR3aa: CASSYLDYLETQYF; CDR3nt: TGTGCCAGCAGTTACCTGGACTATTTGGAGACCCAGTACTTC; abundance: .; v_gene: TRBV6-2/TRBV6-3; d_gene: .; j_gene: TRBJ2-5
CDR3aa: CASSALRWDRGSYEQYF; CDR3nt: TGTGCCAGCAGCGCCCTGAGGTGGGACAGGGGATCCTACGAGCAGTACTTC; abundance: .; v_gene: TRBV5-6; d_gene: TRBD1; j_gene: TRBJ2-7
CDR3aa: CSVGSGGPTDTQYF; CDR3nt: TGCAGCGTTGGGAGCGGGGGGCCCACAGATACGCAGTATTTT; abundance: .; v_gene: TRBV29-1; d_gene: TRBD2; j_gene: TRBJ2-3
CDR3aa: CSASRTDLYGYTF; CDR3nt: TGCAGTGCATCTAGGACGGATCTCTATGGCTACACCTTC; abundance: few; v_gene: TRBV20-1; d_gene: .; j_gene: TRBJ1-2
CDR3aa: CASSFGQTYEQFF; CDR3nt: TGTGCCAGCAGTTTCGGACAGACCTACGAGCAGTTCTTC; abundance: .; v_gene: TRBV12-3/TRBV12-4; d_gene: .; j_gene: TRBJ2-1
CDR3aa: CASSQDMGDRRPQHF; CDR3nt: TGTGCCAGCAGCCAAGATATGGGCGACAGGCGGCCCCAGCATTTT; abundance: .; v_gene: TRBV5-3; d_gene: .; j_gene: TRBJ1-5
CDR3aa: CASAKPGQGNDEQFF; CDR3nt: TGTGCCAGTGCTAAGCCGGGACAGGGTAACGATGAGCAGTTCTTC; abundance: .; v_gene: TRBV18; d_gene: TRBD1; j_gene: TRBJ2-1
CDR3aa: CASSQDTEQGGQPQHF; CDR3nt: TGCGCCAGCAGCCAAGATACGGAACAGGGTGGCCAGCCCCAGCATTTT; abundance: many; v_gene: TRBV4-3; d_gene: .; j_gene: TRBJ1-5
CDR3aa: CAWSASGDEQYF; CDR3nt: TGTGCCTGGAGTGCATCTGGGGACGAGCAGTACTTC; abundance: .; v_gene: TRBV30; d_gene: .; j_gene: TRBJ2-7
CDR3aa: CATSKTKDTQYF; CDR3nt: TGTGCCACCAGCAAAACAAAAGATACCCAGTACTTC; abundance: .; v_gene: TRBV15; d_gene: .; j_gene: TRBJ2-5
CDR3aa: CASSPLGQGVSGANVLTF; CDR3nt: TGTGCCAGCAGCCCCCTTGGACAGGGGGTATCTGGGGCCAACGTCCTGACTTTC; abundance: .; v_gene: TRBV7-9; d_gene: TRBD1; j_gene: TRBJ2-6
CDR3aa: CASSRLAGYNEQYF; CDR3nt: TGTGCCAGCAGCCGACTAGCGGGGTACAACGAGCAGTACTTC; abundance: .; v_gene: TRBV6-2/TRBV6-3; d_gene: TRBD2; j_gene: TRBJ2-7
CDR3aa: CASSLGTGPLNTEAFF; CDR3nt: TGTGCCAGCAGCTTGGGGACAGGCCCTTTGAACACTGAAGCTTTCTTT; abundance: few; v_gene: TRBV5-5; d_gene: TRBD1; j_gene: TRBJ1-1
CDR3aa: CASSFPAGATDTQYF; CDR3nt: TGTGCCAGCAGCTTTCCCGCAGGGGCAACAGATACGCAGTATTTT; abundance: .; v_gene: TRBV5-6; d_gene: .; j_gene: TRBJ2-3
CDR3aa: CSARDGGTGNVLTF; CDR3nt: TGCAGTGCTAGAGATGGGGGGACGGGCAACGTCCTGACTTTC; abundance: few; v_gene: TRBV20-1; d_gene: .; j_gene: TRBJ2-6
CDR3aa: CASSQDLGGAINYGYTF; CDR3nt: TGTGCCAGCAGCCAAGATCTGGGGGGGGCCATTAACTATGGCTACACCTTC; abundance: few; v_gene: TRBV4-2; d_gene: .; j_gene: TRBJ1-2
CDR3aa: CSARPPIKNYGHTF; CDR3nt: TGCAGTGCTAGACCCCCGATAAAAAACTATGGCCACACCTTC; abundance: .; v_gene: TRBV20-1; d_gene: .; j_gene: TRBJ1-2
CDR3aa: CASSLGRAGNQPQHF; CDR3nt: TGTGCCAGCAGCTTAGGCAGGGCGGGCAATCAGCCCCAGCATTTT; abundance: few; v_gene: TRBV13; d_gene: .; j_gene: TRBJ1-5
CDR3aa: CATSDFSGGLYNEQFF; CDR3nt: TGTGCCACCAGTGATTTTAGTGGGGGGCTCTACAATGAGCAGTTCTTC; abundance: few; v_gene: TRBV24-1; d_gene: .; j_gene: TRBJ2-1
CDR3aa: CASSLETGYSPLHF; CDR3nt: TGTGCCAGCAGCTTAGAAACAGGGTACTCACCCCTCCACTTT; abundance: .; v_gene: TRBV7-2; d_gene: .; j_gene: TRBJ1-6
CDR3aa: CSVGGGINEKLFF; CDR3nt: TGCAGCGTTGGTGGAGGGATAAATGAAAAACTGTTTTTT; abundance: .; v_gene: TRBV29-1; d_gene: .; j_gene: TRBJ1-4
CDR3aa: CASGLVAGGNYEQYF; CDR3nt: TGTGCTAGTGGTTTGGTCGCGGGGGGTAATTACGAGCAGTACTTC; abundance: few; v_gene: TRBV12-5; d_gene: TRBD2; j_gene: TRBJ2-7
CDR3aa: CASSPRPEAWEQYF; CDR3nt: TGTGCCAGCAGCCCCAGACCAGAGGCGTGGGAGCAGTACTTC; abundance: .; v_gene: TRBV9; d_gene: .; j_gene: TRBJ2-7
CDR3aa: CAWSPGGPNEQFF; CDR3nt: TGTGCCTGGAGCCCGGGGGGCCCGAATGAGCAGTTCTTC; abundance: .; v_gene: TRBV30; d_gene: .; j_gene: TRBJ2-1
CDR3aa: CASRHGQRQGPSLQHF; CDR3nt: TGTGCCAGCAGACATGGGCAAAGACAGGGGCCCTCGCTTCAGCATTTT; abundance: .; v_gene: TRBV28; d_gene: TRBD1; j_gene: TRBJ1-5
CDR3aa: CASSPWTGVLETQYF; CDR3nt: TGTGCCAGCAGCCCCTGGACAGGGGTTTTAGAGACCCAGTACTTC; abundance: .; v_gene: TRBV11-2; d_gene: TRBD1; j_gene: TRBJ2-5
CDR3aa: CASTRQGAAEAFF; CDR3nt: TGTGCCAGCACCAGACAGGGGGCCGCTGAAGCTTTCTTT; abundance: .; v_gene: TRBV5-4; d_gene: TRBD1; j_gene: TRBJ1-1
CDR3aa: CASSLARFPQKNTGELFF; CDR3nt: TGTGCCAGCAGCTTAGCAAGGTTTCCACAGAAGAACACCGGGGAGCTGTTTTTT; abundance: .; v_gene: TRBV7-9; d_gene: .; j_gene: TRBJ2-2